These 21 T cell receptor beta chains were sequenced from one sample in a study of CD8 T cells in ankylosing spondylitis. The antigens for these receptors are not known. MiXCR was run by TCRdb on the 5' RACE reads, yielding one entry per CDR3 protein. The data contain around 450,000 distinct CDR3 sequences, about 24% of them singletons. General study points: Ankylosing spondylitis blood appeared to be characterized by a TCR beta motif of under 10 highly homologous variants.

Sequencing was carried out using blood, either unsorted or a sorted T cell fraction (not recorded which). These receptors all stem from a male donor with ankylosing spondylitis.

Remarks on this clonotype: At one end the junction does not follow the germline gene, possibly because of a read error. CDR3 DNA: TGTGCCAGCAGTTCACCTAGCGGGAGGCATCACTTC. Encoded protein: CASSSPSGRHHF. The V call is TRBV28, the J call TRBJ2-7, with TRBD2 matching over 11 bases. Germline assignment: CDR1 MDHEN and CDR2 SYDVKM. The CDR3 totals 12 residues.

This chain uses TRBV5-1 with TRBJ1-4; tentatively, D is TRBD1 (5 bases). Germline V lookup: CDR1 SGHRS, CDR2 YFSETQ. Trimming took 4 bases from V and 6 from J, leaving 16 bases between them. This CDR3 spans 15 amino acids. The CDR3 here is CASSLGLGDYEKLFF. As DNA, the CDR3 is TGCGCCAGCAGCCTGGGACTCGGGGATTATGAAAAACTGTTTTTT.

The rearrangement uses TRBV5-1 and TRBJ2-1; D remains ambiguous. CDR1 and CDR2 from the germline V gene are SGHRS and YFSETQ. CDR3 size: 14 residues. Trimming stripped 3 bases from V and 6 bases from J, with 13 bases between. This chain's CDR3 is CASSSRVTLNEQFF. In DNA, the CDR3 is TGCGCCAGCAGCTCCCGGGTCACTCTCAATGAGCAGTTCTTC.

This clonotype occurred a few times. The chain joins TRBV5-1 to TRBJ2-2; TRBD2 matches 12 bases. The germline CDR1 and CDR2 sequences are SGHRS and YFSETQ. The CDR3 sequence is 16 residues long. V shed 4 bases, J shed 5 bases, and the junction held 6 bases outside the gene matches. The CDR3 nucleotides are TGCGCCAGCAGCACTGAAGGACTAGCGGGGACCGGGGAGCTGTTTTTT. Protein sequence: CASSTEGLAGTGELFF.

This clonotype occurred many times. The gene calls are TRBV5-1 and TRBJ2-1; D gene unclear. The CDR3 loop spans 12 amino acids. V lost 4 bases, J lost 9 bases, and 11 bases lay in between. The germline V gene encodes CDR1 SGHRS and CDR2 YFSETQ. The CDR3 is CASSPVPGEQFF. The CDR3 nucleotides are TGCGCCAGCAGCCCGGTACCGGGTGAGCAGTTCTTC. The complete variable domain, with remaining parts taken from reference TRBV5-1 and TRBJ2-1, reads KAGVTQTPRYLIKTRGQQVTLSCSPISGHRSVSWYQQTPGQGLQFLFEYFSETQRNKGNFPGRFSGRQFSNSRSEMNVSTLELGDSALYLCASSPVPGEQFFGPGTRLTVL.

This clonotype has a handful of counts. The chain recombines TRBV7-9 with TRBJ1-6; D is unresolved. This CDR3 is 13 amino acids long. From germline, CDR1 is SEHNR and CDR2 FQNEAQ (reference sequence). V lost 4 bases to trimming and J lost 14 bases, with 15 bases between them. CDR3 DNA sequence: TGTGCCAGCAGCTCCCCGGGCCGCCGGGCCCTCCACTTT. This gives the protein CASSSPGRRALHF.

This clonotype appeared a few times. The chain recombines TRBV20-1 with TRBJ2-7, with 8 positions matching TRBD1. The germline gives CDR1 DFQATT, CDR2 SNEGSKA (reference sequence). This CDR3 contains 12 residues. J was trimmed by 6 bases and V by 5 bases; bases with no gene match: 6. CDR3 amino acids: CSALWTGTEQYF. CDR3 nucleotide sequence: TGCAGTGCTCTCTGGACAGGGACCGAGCAGTACTTC.

This clonotype was counted between two and nine times. This chain links TRBV5-1 with TRBJ2-2; 14 positions agree with TRBD2. CDR3 length: 16 residues. Germline V lookup: CDR1 SGHRS, CDR2 YFSETQ. The V and J ends lost 4 bases and 4 bases, in that order; junction bases with no gene match: 3. This CDR3 is CASSTGLAGVTGELFF. The CDR3 DNA follows: TGCGCCAGCAGCACGGGACTAGCGGGAGTCACCGGGGAGCTGTTTTTT.

This chain joins TRBV20-1 and TRBJ2-7; D possibly uses TRBD1 or TRBD2 (5 bases each). The CDR3 runs 14 residues. Germline V gene sequence: CDR1 DFQATT, CDR2 SNEGSKA (reference sequence). V gave up 3 bases and J gave up 7 bases, with 19 bases separating them. The CDR3 region is CSASARDGDTEQYF. The DNA of the CDR3 is TGCAGTGCTAGTGCACGGGACGGAGACACGGAGCAGTACTTC.

This clonotype was observed a few times. V is TRBV25-1 and J is TRBJ2-5, with D tentatively TRBD1 (6 bases). V lost 6 bases and J 0 bases, leaving 20 bases between the germline ends. This CDR3 is 17 amino acids long. Germline CDR1 MGHDK, CDR2 SYGVNS. The CDR3 protein is CASSPLGANQYQETQYF. The CDR3 DNA sequence: TGTGCCAGCAGCCCCCTGGGGGCCAATCAGTACCAAGAGACCCAGTACTTC.

The rearrangement uses TRBV3-1 and TRBJ2-2; no reliable D call. This CDR3 spans 17 amino acids. Germline V lookup: CDR1 LGHDT, CDR2 YNNKEL (reference sequence). V lost 2 bases and J 1 base, leaving 14 bases between the germline ends. The CDR3 protein is CASSQHDKVLNTGELFF. CDR3 nucleotide sequence: TGTGCCAGCAGCCAACATGACAAGGTTTTGAACACCGGGGAGCTGTTTTTT.

The gene calls are TRBV11-2 and TRBJ2-2; 9 positions agree with TRBD1. V lost 5 bases and J lost 5; bases outside the gene matches: 6. The CDR3 has 15 residues. Germline lookup yields CDR1 SGHAT and CDR2 FQNNGV. The CDR3 here is CASSAGQGRTGELFF. The CDR3, as DNA: TGTGCCAGCAGCGCCGGACAGGGGCGGACCGGGGAGCTGTTTTTT.

This clonotype was seen a few times. V and J are TRBV2 and TRBJ2-1, with a weak D call TRBD2 (6 bases). The CDR3 contains 12 residues. Germline V gene data show CDR1 as SNHLY and CDR2 as FYNNEI. V lost 7 bases to trimming and J lost 7 bases, with 11 bases between them. The DNA for the CDR3 is TGTGCCAGCAACCAAGGAGGGAATGAGCAGTTCTTC. It yields the protein CASNQGGNEQFF.

This rearrangement joins TRBV5-1 to TRBJ1-4; no firm D call. This CDR3 is built from 14 residues. V dropped 1 base and J dropped 6 bases, with 10 bases sitting between them. Germline lookup yields CDR1 SGHRS and CDR2 YFSETQ. The CDR3 sequence is CASSLSQVDEKLFF. DNA for the CDR3: TGCGCCAGCAGCTTGTCCCAGGTGGATGAAAAACTGTTTTTT. Based on the CDR3 plus reference TRBV5-1 and TRBJ1-4, the full variable domain is KAGVTQTPRYLIKTRGQQVTLSCSPISGHRSVSWYQQTPGQGLQFLFEYFSETQRNKGNFPGRFSGRQFSNSRSEMNVSTLELGDSALYLCASSLSQVDEKLFFGSGTQLSVL.

This clonotype has just a few counts. This sequence joins TRBV20-1 and TRBJ2-1; TRBD2 matches at 9 bases. Germline CDR1 and CDR2: DFQATT and SNEGSKA (reference sequence). The V gene end was trimmed by 2 bases and the J gene end by 9 bases; junction bases not matched to a gene: 11. The CDR3 loop spans 15 amino acids. CDR3 DNA sequence: TGCAGTGCTAGAATGGGCCTAGCGGGGAAGAGTGAGCAGTTCTTC. It is translated as CSARMGLAGKSEQFF.

The chain joins TRBV19 to TRBJ2-5; D remains ambiguous. The CDR3 totals 12 residues. CDR1 and CDR2 from the germline V gene are LNHDA and SQIVND (reference sequence). The V end lost 3 bases, the J end lost 5 bases, and 7 bases lay between the germline ends. DNA of the CDR3: TGTGCCAGTAGTATTGGGCCCGAGACCCAGTACTTC. It codes for CASSIGPETQYF.

This clonotype was seen ten or more times. The rearrangement links TRBV7-9 to TRBJ2-5; no firm D call. Germline assignment: CDR1 SEHNR and CDR2 FQNEAQ (reference sequence). Between the trimmed V and J ends, which lost 4 bases and 0 bases, there was a span of 3 bases. CDR3 length: 12 amino acids. The DNA for the CDR3 is TGTGCCAGCAGCTGGTACCAAGAGACCCAGTACTTC. It codes for CASSWYQETQYF.

V is TRBV14 and J is TRBJ1-1, with D hard to call. Trimming shortened V by 0 bases and J by 0 bases, and 11 bases separated the two germline ends. Germline V gene data show CDR1 as SGHDN and CDR2 as FVKESK. The CDR3 loop spans 16 amino acids. CDR3 region: CASSQDLPALNTEAFF. The CDR3 DNA sequence: TGTGCCAGCAGCCAAGATCTTCCAGCTCTGAACACTGAAGCTTTCTTT. Complete variable domain (other parts from reference TRBV14 and TRBJ1-1): EAGVTQFPSHSVIEKGQTVTLRCDPISGHDNLYWYRRVMGKEIKFLLHFVKESKQDESGMPNNRFLAERTGGTYSTLKVQPAELEDSGVYFCASSQDLPALNTEAFFGQGTRLTVV.

This clonotype was seen only once. The J gene is TRBJ2-1, the V gene TRBV11-2, with 7 positions matching TRBD2. V was clipped by 2 bases and J by 4 bases; unmatched bases: 5. Germline CDR1 and CDR2: SGHAT and FQNNGV. The CDR3 has 15 amino acids. CDR3 coding DNA: TGTGCCAGCAGCTTATTCCGGGAGGCATACAATGAGCAGTTCTTC. Translation: CASSLFREAYNEQFF.

The chain joins TRBV5-6 to TRBJ1-2, with TRBD1 identical over 9 bases. Germline CDR1 SGHDT, CDR2 YYEEEE. The junction had 7 bases not matched to a gene; V was cut back by 4 bases and J by 3 bases. The CDR3 runs 15 residues. This chain's CDR3 is CASSPLGQGHYGYTF. The CDR3 nucleotides read TGTGCCAGCAGCCCCCTGGGACAGGGTCACTATGGCTACACCTTC.

CDR3 sequence: CASSLRGYTF. The CDR3 DNA reads as TGCGCCAGCAGCTTGCGGGGCTACACCTTC. The chain recombines TRBV5-1 with TRBJ1-2; unclear D gene. From germline, CDR1 is SGHRS and CDR2 YFSETQ. V dropped 1 base and J dropped 8 bases, with 3 bases sitting between them. This CDR3 is built from 10 residues.